The 5 T cell receptor beta chains below come from one sample, sequenced in a study of tumor and adjacent non-tumor tissue in lung cancer (dated by TCRdb to between 2017 and 2018). RNA was isolated from bulk unsorted tissue, and RNA quality was assessed with a NanoDrop ND-1000 and an Agilent 2100. For the normal lung samples, distant non-tumor tissue was collected more than 3 cm away from the tumor edge. The library came from multiplex PCR. Sequencing relied on an Illumina HiSeq 2500. TCRbeta libraries were constructed through three rounds of nested PCR with primers (Table S4) according to protocols adapted from ARM-PCR. The raw public data were reprocessed by TCRdb itself: fastp quality trimming at Q25, MiXCR clonotype calling, in-frame beta chains only. For every CDR3 protein sequence, its rows merge into one entry that carries the most common genes and DNA. For this sample there are roughly 82,000 distinct CDR3 sequences; around 82% appear just once. The ten largest make up 21% of the sample.

Sequenced: distant non-tumor lung tissue. These receptors all come from a woman aged 45-59 years with non-small cell lung cancer.

The rearrangement joins TRBV11-2 to TRBJ2-3, with D possibly matching TRBD2 (6 bases). This CDR3 region has 16 residues. Germline CDR1 SGHAT, CDR2 FQNNGV. V was trimmed by 7 bases and J by 15 bases, leaving 32 bases between them. In DNA, the CDR3 is TGTGCCAGCATCTTGCGGGGCCAGCTAGCGACAGATATGCAATATTTT. Protein product: CASILRGQLATDMQYF.

Concerning this clonotype itself: The junction shows a germline mismatch at one end, possibly a read error. The rearrangement joins TRBV11-2 to TRBJ2-3; tentatively, D is TRBD1 or TRBD2 (5 bases each). Germline V CDR1 and CDR2: SGHAT, FQNNGV. The CDR3 has 16 amino acids. The CDR3 DNA follows: TGTCCCAGCAGCTTGTGGGGCCAGCTAGCTACTGATACGCAGTATTTT. This codes for CPSSLWGQLATDTQYF.

The rearrangement uses TRBV12-3 or TRBV12-4 and TRBJ1-5; perhaps TRBD1 as D (5 bases). V gave up 9 bases and J gave up 2 bases, with 32 bases separating them. The CDR3 length is 20 residues. DNA of the CDR3: TGTGCCAGTAGTCGGGCCCCCGGGATAGGGGTGGTATTGGGCAATCAGCCCCAGCATTTT. Translated, it gives CASSRAPGIGVVLGNQPQHF.

Comments on this clonotype: One junction end does not reproduce the germline sequence, and a read error may be involved. The chain carries TRBV29-1 and TRBJ2-1, with 9 bases matching TRBD2. The CDR3 spans 16 residues. Germline V CDR1 and CDR2: SQVTM, ANQGSEA. The CDR3 sequence is CSIEDPQREDYNVQFF. CDR3 in DNA: TGCAGCATTGAAGATCCCCAGCGGGAGGATTACAATGTGCAGTTCTTC.

A note on this clonotype: Compared with germline, one end of the junction differs, possibly owing to a read error. This chain joins TRBV6-1 and TRBJ2-7, with 11 bases that match TRBD1. This CDR3 has 15 amino acids. Germline lookup yields CDR1 MNHNS and CDR2 SASEGT. The CDR3 DNA sequence: TGTGCCAACAGTGAGCGGGACAGGGGGATCTACGAGCAGTATTTC. Translation gives CANSERDRGIYEQYF.